This TCR beta chain is from a study of cytomegalovirus exposure and HLA in healthy donors. Profiling relied on immunoSEQ multiplex PCR, and the TCRdb table lists in-frame clones only, not all of them. This sample yields about 200,000 clones, of which around nine tenths are seen a single time; 1.5% to 2.5% belongs to the top ten. Note on this clone: The target antigen is unknown.

Germline CDR1 reads MGHRA; CDR2 reads YSYEKL. There are 16 residues in the CDR3. The J segment lost 5 bases and the V segment lost 4 bases, leaving 8 bases of the junction unmatched. Regarding the study as a whole: Most TCR sequences were seen very rarely across donors, but some public TCRs occurred in many.

The sequence was obtained from a woman aged 18-29 years in good health and CMV-seropositive. J is TRBJ1-4 and V is TRBV4-1; 9 bases align to TRBD1. Sequences were obtained from PBMCs. CDR3 nucleotide sequence: TGCGCCAGCAGCCGTTCTCCGGGACAGGGAAATGAAAAACTGTTTTTT. Translation gives CASSRSPGQGNEKLFF.